Detailed here is one T cell receptor (beta chain). What it binds is unknown. The data belong to a study of memory CD4+ T cells and cytomegalovirus serostatus. The sort gate was single viable CD3+CD4+CD8-CD45RO+ cells for memory CD4+ T cells. Whole-study findings and limits: The CMV-associated TCR signature appears largely within the CD4+ memory repertoire.

Only in-frame clones appear in the TCRdb table, and some are missing; sequencing was by immunoSEQ multiplex PCR. Among tens of thousands of clones listed, about 80% were seen once. The TCR was taken from an adult in good health and CMV-seronegative. Some clones in this sample may be carry-over from other donors' samples. Sequenced: memory CD4+ T cells from blood.

The DNA of the CDR3 is TGTGCCAGCAGCTTATTGACAGGGAGCTCCTACAATGAGCAGTTCTTC. It encodes CASSLLTGSSYNEQFF. V is TRBV7-2 and J is TRBJ2-1, with 7 bases matching TRBD1. J was trimmed by 0 bases and V by 2 bases; bases with no gene match: 4. The CDR3 totals 16 residues. Germline V gene sequence: CDR1 SGHTA, CDR2 FQGNSA. Variable domain in full (rest from reference TRBV7-2 and TRBJ2-1): GAGVSQSPSNKVTEKGKDVELRCDPISGHTALYWYRQSLGQGLEFLIYFQGNSAPDKSGLPSDRFSAERTGGSVSTLTIQRTQQEDSAVYLCASSLLTGSSYNEQFFGPGTRLTVL.